This T cell receptor (beta chain) was documented in a study of T cells in Graves' hyperthyroidism and ophthalmopathy. Findings and caveats of the study: A model of 13 V-J pairs discriminated ophthalmopathy from stable hyperthyroidism.

Authors of the study amplified TCR beta CDR3 regions from RNA transcripts. The study used the HTBI primer set for a first-round RT-PCR of the TCR CDR3. TCRdb re-called the multiplex PCR reads with MiXCR, one entry per CDR3 protein. The repertoire has hundreds of thousands of distinct CDR3 sequences, around 38% of them found once; the top ten carry around 9.3%. Of note for this clonotype: Antigen unknown.

Absence of ophthalmopathy progression within 18 months defined stable Graves' hyperthyroidism. Newly diagnosed hyperthyroidism, duration under 2 months, in patients aged 18 to 65. The study excluded patients with uncontrolled infection, other autoimmune disease, pregnancy or lactation. V was trimmed by 5 bases and J by 0 bases, leaving 11 bases between them. CDR3 length: 15 amino acids. CDR1 is LNHNV and CDR2 is YYDKDF in the germline V gene (reference sequence). The chain uses TRBV15 and TRBJ1-3; tentatively, D is TRBD1 (5 bases). This clonotype was obtained from a man in his late teens or twenties with Graves' hyperthyroidism. The sequencing sample was made of blood. The CDR3 DNA reads TGTGCCACCAGCCCCGGGGCCTACTCTGGAAACACCATATATTTT. Protein: CATSPGAYSGNTIYF.